Below are 16 T cell receptor beta chains sequenced from a single sample in a study of T cells after yellow fever vaccination. In TCRdb, the 5' RACE reads were re-called with MiXCR into one record per CDR3 protein. The sample includes about 300,000 distinct CDR3 sequences, 6.5% to 8.5% of them seen just once. The starting material was PBMCs, obtained around 45 days after the first yellow fever vaccination. The source is a man aged 18 to 29 who received the YFV17D yellow fever vaccine.

This clonotype was seen more than once but under ten times. The V gene is TRBV20-1, the J gene TRBJ2-2; unclear D gene. The germline CDR1 and CDR2 sequences are DFQATT and SNEGSKA (reference sequence). Trimming removed 6 bases from V and 3 bases from J, with 11 bases in between. CDR3 size: 13 residues. The DNA of the CDR3 is TGCAGTGCAAATGCACCCTACACCGGGGAGCTGTTTTTT. This translates into CSANAPYTGELFF.

V is TRBV5-1 and J is TRBJ2-6, with D hard to call. The V and J ends lost 7 bases and 0 bases respectively, with 20 bases between them. Germline CDR1 is SGHRS and CDR2 is YFSETQ. CDR3 size: 18 residues. In DNA form, the CDR3 reads TGCGCCAGCCGCCTAGAAAGCGCGCTGCGCTCTGGGGCCAACGTCCTGACTTTC. This encodes CASRLESALRSGANVLTF.

In its sample, this clonotype was seen a few times. This sequence joins TRBV12-5 and TRBJ2-6; D is undetermined. The CDR3 spans 15 residues. CDR1 is LGHNT, CDR2 FRNRAP, per germline. V was cut by 5 bases and J by 0 bases, with 8 bases left in between. The CDR3 DNA follows: TGTGCTAGTGGTCCCGCCTTCTCTGGGGCCAACGTCCTGACTTTC. Translated: CASGPAFSGANVLTF.

The V gene is TRBV7-2, the J gene TRBJ1-2; D is unclear. The germline gives CDR1 SGHTA, CDR2 FQGNSA. Trimming removed 1 base at V and 3 bases at J, with 6 bases between. The CDR3 covers 13 residues. This chain's CDR3 is CASSLGTHYGYTF. CDR3 sequence (DNA): TGTGCCAGCAGCTTAGGCACTCACTATGGCTACACCTTC.

V usage is TRBV20-1 and J usage is TRBJ1-2; TRBD1 is a possible D gene (6 bases). V was shortened by 3 bases and J by 7 bases, with 18 bases between the two germline ends. The CDR3 contains 14 residues. CDR1 and CDR2 from the germline V gene are DFQATT and SNEGSKA (reference sequence). CDR3: CSAREGDAEGGYTF. CDR3 in DNA: TGCAGTGCTAGGGAGGGGGACGCGGAGGGTGGCTACACCTTC.

Only a few counts were recorded for this clonotype. The chain employs TRBV11-1 and TRBJ2-4; 9 bases are shared with TRBD1. J was trimmed by 5 bases and V by 6 bases; bases with no gene match: 11. Germline CDR1 is SGHAT and CDR2 is FQDESV (reference sequence). The CDR3 is 16 amino acids. The CDR3 DNA is TGTGCCAGCAGGCCAAGGGACGGACAGGGGCAAAACATTCAGTACTTC. This codes for CASRPRDGQGQNIQYF.

The chain links TRBV28 to TRBJ2-1, with D possibly TRBD2 on 5 matching bases. The CDR3 contains 12 residues. Trimming shortened V by 6 bases and J by 8 bases, and 11 bases separated the two germline ends. In germline, CDR1 is MDHEN, CDR2 SYDVKM. The CDR3 region is CASSSPGYEQFF. Here the CDR3 DNA reads TGTGCCAGCAGCTCTCCGGGGTATGAGCAGTTCTTC. Supplemented by reference TRBV28 and TRBJ2-1, the full variable domain reads DVKVTQSSRYLVKRTGEKVFLECVQDMDHENMFWYRQDPGLGLRLIYFSYDVKMKEKGDIPEGYSVSREKKERFSLILESASTNQTSMYLCASSSPGYEQFFGPGTRLTVL.

The J gene is TRBJ1-1, the V gene TRBV11-3, with TRBD1 as a possible D gene (5 bases). The CDR3 sequence is 12 residues long. Trimming took off 2 bases at V and 11 bases at J, with 12 bases between the two ends. Germline assignment: CDR1 SGHNT and CDR2 YENEEA. The CDR3 region is CASSLYGGMAFF. CDR3 DNA: TGTGCCAGCAGCTTATACGGGGGGATGGCTTTCTTT.

There are a few counts of this clonotype. V is TRBV5-1 and J is TRBJ1-1, with TRBD1 identical over 10 bases. Trimming took 3 bases from V and 3 from J; bases not matched to a gene: 5. CDR1 is SGHRS, CDR2 YFSETQ, per germline. The CDR3 length is 15 residues. The CDR3 nucleotides read TGCGCCAGCAGCTCCGGGACAGGGGTATACACTGAAGCTTTCTTT. Protein product: CASSSGTGVYTEAFF.

This clonotype was counted at least ten times. The chain joins TRBV5-6 to TRBJ2-5; a possible D gene is TRBD1 (6 bases). Germline V gene data show CDR1 as SGHDT and CDR2 as YYEEEE. The CDR3 totals 14 residues. Trimming took off 2 bases at V and 4 bases at J, with 12 bases between the two ends. The CDR3 DNA follows: TGTGCCAGCAGCTTCAAACAGGGCGGAGAGACCCAGTACTTC. Translating it yields CASSFKQGGETQYF. The full variable domain, rest sourced from reference TRBV5-6 and TRBJ2-5, is DAGVTQSPTHLIKTRGQQVTLRCSPKSGHDTVSWYQQALGQGPQFIFQYYEEEERQRGNFPDRFSGHQFPNYSSELNVNALLLGDSALYLCASSFKQGGETQYFGPGTRLLVL.

This clonotype was recorded many times. This chain links TRBV15 with TRBJ2-1; tentatively, D is TRBD2 (6 bases). V was cut by 1 base and J by 1 base, with 8 bases left in between. Germline CDR1 and CDR2: LNHNV and YYDKDF (reference sequence). This CDR3 contains 15 residues. The CDR3 is CATSRGGASYNEQFF. The CDR3 bases are TGTGCCACCAGCAGAGGCGGGGCTTCCTACAATGAGCAGTTCTTC.

This clonotype was counted at least ten times. This chain joins TRBV25-1 and TRBJ1-6, with unresolved D. Trimming took 8 bases from V and 5 from J, leaving 10 bases between them. Germline assignment: CDR1 MGHDK and CDR2 SYGVNS. The CDR3 is 13 amino acids. The chain's CDR3 is CASSYTDNSPLHF. The CDR3 bases are TGTGCCAGCTCCTACACGGATAATTCACCCCTCCACTTT.

The chain recombines TRBV3-1 with TRBJ1-3, with TRBD1 as a possible D gene (5 bases). Trimming shortened V by 6 bases and J by 1 base, and 10 bases separated the two germline ends. CDR3 length: 14 amino acids. Germline V gene data show CDR1 as LGHDT and CDR2 as YNNKEL (reference sequence). The CDR3 reads CASRPGWSGNTIYF. The CDR3 coding sequence is TGTGCCAGCAGACCAGGGTGGTCTGGAAACACCATATATTTT.

The V call is TRBV5-1, the J call TRBJ2-1; 10 nucleotides align to TRBD2. Germline V CDR1 and CDR2: SGHRS, YFSETQ. This CDR3 is 15 amino acids long. Trimming took 2 bases from V and 8 from J; bases not matched to a gene: 7. The CDR3 DNA follows: TGCGCCAGCAGCTTTCTAGAGCGGGGGGGCCATGAGCAGTTCTTC. Protein product: CASSFLERGGHEQFF.

This chain uses TRBV3-1 with TRBJ1-3, with TRBD1 matching 10 bases. Germline assignment: CDR1 LGHDT and CDR2 YNNKEL (reference sequence). The CDR3 sequence is 14 residues long. V trimming: 4 bases; J trimming: 9 bases; junction bases outside the gene matches: 6. CDR3 in amino acids: CASSRGTGESTIYF. CDR3 in DNA: TGTGCCAGCAGCCGAGGGACAGGGGAGAGCACCATATATTTT.

The chain uses TRBV10-3 and TRBJ2-5; D remains ambiguous. Germline V gene lookup returns CDR1 ENHRY and CDR2 SYGVKD. Trimming left V 5 bases short and J 4 bases short, with 17 bases between. The CDR3 totals 15 residues. The CDR3 DNA reads TGTGCCATCAGTCCCACCCTGTCTCCGCCAGAGACCCAGTACTTC. This translates into CAISPTLSPPETQYF.